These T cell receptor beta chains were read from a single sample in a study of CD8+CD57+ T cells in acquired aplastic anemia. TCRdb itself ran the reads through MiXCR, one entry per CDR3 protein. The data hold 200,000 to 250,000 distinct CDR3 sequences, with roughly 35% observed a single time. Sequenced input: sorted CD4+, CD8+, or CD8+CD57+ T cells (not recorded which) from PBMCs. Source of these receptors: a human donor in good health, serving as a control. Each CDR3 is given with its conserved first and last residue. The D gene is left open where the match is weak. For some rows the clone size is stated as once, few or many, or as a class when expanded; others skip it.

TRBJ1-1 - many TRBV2 TGTGCCAGCAGTGGGGAGGGGGACACTGAAGCTTTCTTT CASSGEGDTEAFF
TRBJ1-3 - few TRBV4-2 TGTGCCAGCAGCCAAGACGGAAACTCTGGAAACACCATATATTTT CASSQDGNSGNTIYF
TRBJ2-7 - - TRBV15 TGTGCCACCAGCACTTCGGGGACATACGAGCAGTACTTC CATSTSGTYEQYF
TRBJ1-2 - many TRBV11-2 TGTGCCAGCAGCTTAGACAGTGGCGTGTCAGACTATGGCTACACCTTC CASSLDSGVSDYGYTF
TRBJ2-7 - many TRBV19 TGTGCCAGTAGTATAGGCAGCCTGAACCCCTACGAGCAGTACTTC CASSIGSLNPYEQYF
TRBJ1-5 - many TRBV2 TGTGCCAGCAGACAGAGTGAAATCCCCGGGGCCAATCAGCCCCAGCATTTT CASRQSEIPGANQPQHF
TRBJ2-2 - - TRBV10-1 TGCGCCAGCAGTGTGTCTAGCTTCTCGGATGAGCTGTTTTTT CASSVSSFSDELFF
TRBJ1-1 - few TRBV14 TGTGCCAGCAGCCAAGCAGGGGCGTTGAACACTGAAGCTTTCTTT CASSQAGALNTEAFF
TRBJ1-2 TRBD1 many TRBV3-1 TGTGCCAGCAGGGACAGGGAAAACTATGGCTACACCTTC CASRDRENYGYTF
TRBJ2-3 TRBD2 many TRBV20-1 TGCAGTGCTAGAGATAGCGGGAGTAGCCCAGATACGCAGTATTTT CSARDSGSSPDTQYF
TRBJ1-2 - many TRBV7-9 TGTGCCAGCAGCTCCCCCGGTGTCTATGGCTACACCTTC CASSSPGVYGYTF
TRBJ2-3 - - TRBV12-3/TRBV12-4 TGTGCCAGCAGTTTCTATTTTGGAGGAGATACAGATACGCAGTATTTT CASSFYFGGDTDTQYF
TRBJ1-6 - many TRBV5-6 TGTGCCAGCAGCTTGGTGGACAGCCCCAATTCACCCCTCCACTTT CASSLVDSPNSPLHF
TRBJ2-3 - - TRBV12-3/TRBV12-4 TGTGCCAGCAGACCAGAGCCCTTACGGTCTGGCACAGATACGCAGTATTTT CASRPEPLRSGTDTQYF
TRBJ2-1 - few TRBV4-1 TGCGCCAGCAGCCTAGGTCGGCAGGGGGGAAATCGAAGGAATGAGCAGTTCTTC CASSLGRQGGNRRNEQFF
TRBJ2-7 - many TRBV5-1 TGCGCCAGCAGCTCGGGACTGGAGTGGAGGTCCGGGCAGTACTTC CASSSGLEWRSGQYF
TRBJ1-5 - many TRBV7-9 TGTGCCAGCAGCTCCAGGGTAGGCAATCAGCCCCAGCATTTT CASSSRVGNQPQHF
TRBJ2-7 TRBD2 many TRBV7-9 TGTGCCAGCAGCGGAAAACTAGCGGGAGGCCTCGGCGAGCAGTACTTC CASSGKLAGGLGEQYF
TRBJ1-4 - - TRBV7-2 TGTGCCAGCAGCTTAGACCCGGGGCGTGGAGATGAAAAACTGTTTTTT CASSLDPGRGDEKLFF
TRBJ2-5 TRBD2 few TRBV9 TGTGCCAGCAGCTTTAGCGGGGCGGGCCAAGAGACCCAGTACTTC CASSFSGAGQETQYF
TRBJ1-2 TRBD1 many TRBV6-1 TGTGCCAGCAGTACCAGGGGGCGGTATGGCTACACCTTC CASSTRGRYGYTF
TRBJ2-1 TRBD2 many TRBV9 TGTGCCAGCAGCGTAGAAGGACTAGCCGACAATGAGCAGTTCTTC CASSVEGLADNEQFF
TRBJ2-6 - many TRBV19 TGTGCCAGTAGTAACCCGAGCTCTGGGGCCAACGTCCTGACTTTC CASSNPSSGANVLTF
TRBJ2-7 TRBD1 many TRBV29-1 TGCAGCGTCGAGACGGGACAGGGGCTCGACGAGCAGTACTTC CSVETGQGLDEQYF
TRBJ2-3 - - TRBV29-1 TGCAGCGTTGACCGAGGGGATAGCGGATACACAGATACGCAGTATTTT CSVDRGDSGYTDTQYF
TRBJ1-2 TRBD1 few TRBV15 TGTGCCACCAGCAGAGGCGACTGGGACCGGGACAGGGGGCCCTTGGAGGGCTACACCTTC CATSRGDWDRDRGPLEGYTF
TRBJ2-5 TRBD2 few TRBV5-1 TGCGCCAGCACTCCTAGCGGGGTTAGGGGAGAGACCCAGTACTTC CASTPSGVRGETQYF
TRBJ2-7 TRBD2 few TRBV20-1 TGCAGTGCTAGTCCGGGACTAGCGGGAATAAGGAGCCCCTACGAGCAGTACTTC CSASPGLAGIRSPYEQYF
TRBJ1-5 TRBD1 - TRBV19 TGTACCAGTAGGAAACCGGGACAGGGTGCCAATCAGCCCCAGCATTTT CTSRKPGQGANQPQHF
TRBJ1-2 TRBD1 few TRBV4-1 TGCGCCAGCAGCCAAGGCCCCCGGGGACAGCCTCCTCATGGCTACACCTTC CASSQGPRGQPPHGYTF
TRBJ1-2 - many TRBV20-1 TGCAGTGCTAGAGATCACGGAAACTATGGCTACACCTTC CSARDHGNYGYTF
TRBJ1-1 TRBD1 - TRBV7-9 TGTGCCAGCATTAACAGGGGGCGCTTGGCTTTCTTT CASINRGRLAFF
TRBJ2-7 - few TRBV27 TGTGCCAGCAGTCCTAGTCGGGGTCTCCCCGACGAGCAGTACTTC CASSPSRGLPDEQYF
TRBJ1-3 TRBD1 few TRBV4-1 TGCGCCAGCAGCCCGATCGGAAGGGGGCGCGGGGACACCATATATTTT CASSPIGRGRGDTIYF
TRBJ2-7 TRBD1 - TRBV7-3 TGTGCCAGCAGCTGGCCGGGACAGGGGGCATCTGAGCAGTACTTC CASSWPGQGASEQYF
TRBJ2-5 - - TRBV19 TGTGCCAGTAGTATGCGGGGTTCAGAGGCCCAGTGCTTC CASSMRGSEAQCF
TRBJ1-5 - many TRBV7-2 TGTGCCAGCAGCTTAGGGGCCAGGGGCAATCAGCCCCAGCATTTT CASSLGARGNQPQHF
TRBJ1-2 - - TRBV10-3 TGTGCCAGCAGCCTCTCAGGGCAGTTCTGGGGCTACACCTTC CASSLSGQFWGYTF
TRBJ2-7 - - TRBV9 TGTGCCAGCAGCGTAGAGGCGAGCGTTGTCGGGTACGAGCAGTACTTC CASSVEASVVGYEQYF
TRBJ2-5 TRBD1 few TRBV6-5 TGTGCCAGCAGTTATAGCGGACAGGGGCAAGAGACCCAGTACTTC CASSYSGQGQETQYF
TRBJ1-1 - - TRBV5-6 TGTGCCAGCAGCACCCCGGCGGTGGGGAGCACTGAAGCTTTCTTT CASSTPAVGSTEAFF
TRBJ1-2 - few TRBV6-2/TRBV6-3 TGTGCCAGCAGGGGCGCTTCTGGCTACACCTTC CASRGASGYTF
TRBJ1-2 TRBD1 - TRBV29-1 TGCAGCGTCCGGACAGGGGGCGCCTATGGCTACACCTTC CSVRTGGAYGYTF
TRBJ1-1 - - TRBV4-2 TGTGCCAGCAGCCAAGAGCCGTTCCAAGAAGCTTTCTTT CASSQEPFQEAFF
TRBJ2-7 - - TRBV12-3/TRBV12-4 TGTGCCAGCAGTCAAACCGACGGGACCTTTTGGTACGAGCAGTACTTC CASSQTDGTFWYEQYF
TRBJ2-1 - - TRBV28 TGTGCCAGCAGCGTACTCCTCCCTTACAATGAGCAGTTCTTC CASSVLLPYNEQFF
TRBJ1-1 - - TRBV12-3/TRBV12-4 TGTGCCAGCAGTTTCAAAGTGGACAGCGGGGCTTTCTTT CASSFKVDSGAFF